The table lists the clone carrying this T cell receptor beta chain with a few counts. As yet, its antigen is unknown. V was trimmed by 7 bases and J by 8 bases, leaving 17 bases between them. Per germline, CDR1 SEHNR and CDR2 FQNEAQ (reference sequence). The CDR3 consists of 14 residues. The sample is drawn from a study of beta chain features in type 1 diabetes. For the study at large: Patients did not differ from healthy donors in age, gender or cell yield.

The whole isolated RNA underwent reverse transcription, so sequencing captured expressed TCRB transcripts. Data came from immunoSEQ multiplex PCR; TCRdb stores just in-frame clones and leaves some out. The sample yields tens of thousands of clones, 65% to 70% seen once. Study-wide results and caveats: Moderately but significantly shorter TCRB CDR3s were found in Type 1 diabetes patients in all four CD4+ subsets.

What was sequenced was Tregs from blood. The chain uses TRBV7-9 and TRBJ1-4; a possible D gene is TRBD1 (6 bases). This receptor was taken from a woman between 18 and 30 years old with type 1 diabetes. CDR3 nucleotide sequence: TGTGCCAGCACCTACAGGGAGTCGGGCGAAAAACTGTTTTTT. This codes for CASTYRESGEKLFF. The full variable domain, in which reference TRBV7-9 and TRBJ1-4 provide the parts outside the CDR3, is DTGVSQNPRHKITKRGQNVTFRCDPISEHNRLYWYRQTLGQGPEFLTYFQNEAQLEKSRLLSDRFSAERPKGSFSTLEIQRTEQGDSAMYLCASTYRESGEKLFFGSGTQLSVL.